This entry lists 20 T cell receptor beta chains sequenced from one sample in a study of blood T cell repertoires in COVID-19. TCRdb keeps only in-frame clones here, not all; method: immunoSEQ multiplex PCR. This sample has 65,000 to 90,000 clones, with roughly 88% found just once. Sequencing input: peripheral blood. The receptors originated from a woman at least 80 years old with acute or convalescent COVID-19.

Details on this clone: This same CDR3 is encoded by further DNA sequences in the sample. As DNA, the CDR3 is TGTGCCAGCAGCTCGGGGACAGGGGGTACCGGGGAGCTGTTTTTT. It codes for CASSSGTGGTGELFF. This chain links TRBV5-4 with TRBJ2-2; 11 positions match TRBD1. This CDR3 spans 15 amino acids. CDR1 SGHNT and CDR2 YYREEE come from the germline V gene (reference sequence). J was trimmed by 5 bases and V by 3 bases; bases with no gene match: 3. Drawing the rest from reference TRBV5-4 and TRBJ2-2, the complete variable domain is ETGVTQSPTHLIKTRGQQVTLRCSSQSGHNTVSWYQQALGQGPQFIFQYYREEENGRGNFPPRFSGLQFPNYSSELNVNALELDDSALYLCASSSGTGGTGELFFGEGSRLTVL.

This clone was seen a single time. The CDR3 bases are TGTGCCAGCAGTTCACACAGGGGGCCGAATCAGCCCCAGCATTTT. It codes for CASSSHRGPNQPQHF. V is TRBV27 and J is TRBJ1-5; TRBD1 matches 9 bases. Germline V gene data show CDR1 as MNHEY and CDR2 as SMNVEV (reference sequence). CDR3 length equals 15 residues. Unmatched junction bases numbered 5, after V lost 4 bases and J lost 4 bases.

This clone occurred a few times. The genes are TRBV6-2 or TRBV6-3 and TRBJ2-4; D ambiguous. CDR3 length: 15 residues. Per germline, CDR1 MNHEY and CDR2 SVGEGT. Trimming left V 2 bases short and J 1 base short, with 9 bases between. CDR3 loop: CASSYRRSAKNIQYF. DNA of the CDR3: TGTGCCAGCAGTTACCGCAGGTCGGCCAAAAACATTCAGTACTTC.

The chain combines TRBV4-3 with TRBJ1-2; 8 bases map to TRBD1. The CDR3 consists of 15 residues. Germline lookup yields CDR1 LGHNA and CDR2 YSLEER. V trimming: 4 bases; J trimming: 8 bases; junction bases outside the gene matches: 12. The CDR3 DNA sequence: TGCGCCAGCAGCCCATCGGACAGGGTTTTACGGGGCTACACCTTC. This codes for CASSPSDRVLRGYTF.

The chain uses TRBV18 and TRBJ1-6, with 7 nucleotides matching TRBD1. The CDR3 contains 15 residues. Trimming took 5 bases from V and 7 from J; bases not matched to a gene: 8. The germline gives CDR1 KGHSH, CDR2 LQKENI. Here the CDR3 reads CASSTGVGGNSPLHF. In DNA form, the CDR3 reads TGTGCCAGCTCAACAGGGGTGGGAGGAAATTCACCCCTCCACTTT.

The chain uses TRBV9 and TRBJ2-3; 8 bases are shared with TRBD2. The germline CDR1 and CDR2 sequences are SGDLS and YYNGEE. This CDR3 has 17 residues. After removal of 4 bases from V and 4 bases from J, the junction contained 14 bases not matched to a gene. The CDR3 nucleotides read TGTGCCAGCAGCAAAGATGGGACTAGTGTCCGGGCAGATACGCAGTATTTT. It specifies CASSKDGTSVRADTQYF.

This clone has a single count. The chain carries TRBV28 and TRBJ1-2, with D uncertain. V lost 4 bases and J lost 12, with 9 bases in between. Germline V gene lookup returns CDR1 MDHEN and CDR2 SYDVKM. The CDR3 consists of 10 residues. The CDR3 spells CASSSKQHTF. Here the CDR3 DNA reads TGTGCCAGCAGTTCAAAACAGCACACCTTC.

This sequence joins TRBV7-2 and TRBJ2-3; TRBD2 is a possible D gene (5 bases). The V gene lost 6 bases and the J gene lost 2 bases, with 15 bases spanning the gap. Germline values: CDR1 SGHTA, CDR2 FQGNSA. The CDR3 is made up of 15 amino acids. The CDR3 DNA reads TGTGCCAGCAGTGTACGGAGGCGCTTCACAGATACGCAGTATTTT. Its translation is CASSVRRRFTDTQYF.

The gene calls are TRBV19 and TRBJ2-1; no clear D gene. This CDR3 comprises 15 residues. With 3 bases removed from V and 6 bases from J, the gap between germline ends came to 15 bases. CDR1 is LNHDA, CDR2 SQIVND, per germline (reference sequence). The CDR3 is CASSMTGEWFNEQFF. The CDR3 bases are TGTGCCAGTAGTATGACGGGTGAATGGTTCAATGAGCAGTTCTTC.

The chain uses TRBV3-1 (or the pseudogene TRBV3-2) and TRBJ1-2; a weak D match, TRBD1 (6 bases). V was pared by 1 base and J by 2 bases, with 11 bases between. The CDR3 spans 15 residues. Germline loops: CDR1 LGHDT, CDR2 YNNKEL (reference sequence). CDR3 loop: CASSQAYRVNYGYTF. The DNA of the CDR3 is TGTGCCAGCAGCCAAGCTTACAGGGTGAACTATGGCTACACCTTC.

The V and J genes are TRBV3-1 (or the pseudogene TRBV3-2) and TRBJ1-6; maybe TRBD1 (6 bases). The CDR3 totals 18 residues. V shed 5 bases and J shed 0 bases, with 17 bases lying between them. Per germline, CDR1 LGHDT and CDR2 YNNKEL (reference sequence). In DNA, the CDR3 is TGTGCCAGCAGCTCCCGGACAGCCTCGAGCTCCTATAATTCACCCCTCCACTTT. It specifies CASSSRTASSSYNSPLHF.

The genes are TRBV18 and TRBJ1-4, with 7 bases lining up with TRBD1. CDR3 size: 14 residues. Germline assignment: CDR1 KGHSH and CDR2 LQKENI. V was pared by 1 base and J by 5 bases, with 1 base of the junction left unmatched. CDR3: CASSPQQGNEKLFF. For the CDR3, the DNA is TGTGCCAGCTCACCACAACAGGGGAATGAAAAACTGTTTTTT.

This rearrangement joins TRBV4-1 to TRBJ2-1, with 15 positions matching TRBD2. The trim removed 1 base at V and 10 bases at J, leaving 5 bases unmatched. The CDR3 loop spans 16 amino acids. In germline, CDR1 is MGHRA, CDR2 YSYEKL. The CDR3 sequence is CASSQASGLAGGEQFF. The CDR3 DNA reads as TGCGCCAGCAGCCAAGCATCGGGACTAGCGGGAGGCGAGCAGTTCTTC.

This clone was detected once. The chain uses TRBV7-2 and TRBJ1-5; 10 positions match TRBD1. Germline V lookup: CDR1 SGHTA, CDR2 FQGNSA. The CDR3 is 16 residues long. V lost 1 base and J lost 2; bases outside the gene matches: 2. CDR3 protein: CASSLGGTGGNQPQHF. DNA of the CDR3: TGTGCCAGCAGCTTAGGTGGGACAGGGGGCAATCAGCCCCAGCATTTT.

The CDR3 sequence is CASTEGSSYEQYF. For the CDR3, the DNA is TGTGCCAGCACGGAGGGAAGCTCCTACGAGCAGTACTTC. This chain joins TRBV5-4 and TRBJ2-7; D might be TRBD2 (6 bases). The CDR3 runs to 13 residues. Germline V CDR1 and CDR2: SGHNT, YYREEE (reference sequence). V shed 6 bases and J shed 0 bases, with 10 bases lying between them.

The chain carries TRBV6-2 or TRBV6-3 and TRBJ1-5; 10 bases are a match to TRBD1. The germline gives CDR1 MNHEY, CDR2 SVGEGT. The CDR3 is 15 amino acids. Trimming at V came to 5 bases and at J to 1 base, leaving 2 bases not matched to a gene. The CDR3: CASSPGQGSNQPQHF. The CDR3 nucleotides are TGTGCCAGCAGTCCGGGACAGGGGAGCAATCAGCCCCAGCATTTT.

The chain has TRBV27 and TRBJ1-4, with D unclear. The CDR3 contains 11 residues. V lost 8 bases and J 8 bases, leaving 9 bases between the germline ends. The germline CDR1 and CDR2 sequences are MNHEY and SMNVEV (reference sequence). DNA of the CDR3: TGTGCCAGCGGCTCGAGGGAAAAACTGTTTTTT. Protein sequence: CASGSREKLFF.

This CDR3 reads CASSLPLAGGLEQYF. The CDR3 DNA reads as TGTGCCAGCAGCCTCCCCCTAGCGGGGGGGCTCGAGCAGTACTTC. V is TRBV11-2 and J is TRBJ2-7, with 12 bases identical to TRBD2. V lost 5 bases and J lost 6; bases outside the gene matches: 8. The CDR3 totals 15 residues. Germline V lookup: CDR1 SGHAT, CDR2 FQNNGV.

The chain joins TRBV5-1 to TRBJ1-6, with D hard to call. The length of the CDR3 is 14 residues. Trimming pared 8 bases from V and 0 bases from J, leaving 9 bases between. Germline V CDR1 and CDR2: SGHRS, YFSETQ. The CDR3 DNA reads TGCGCCAGTGCACAGAGCTCCTATAATTCACCCCTCCACTTT. Residues: CASAQSSYNSPLHF.

The chain has TRBV12-3 or TRBV12-4 and TRBJ1-2, with TRBD1 matching over 10 bases. V lost 5 bases to trimming and J lost 7 bases; unmatched junction nucleotides: 4. The length of the CDR3 is 13 residues. The CDR3 bases are TGTGCCAGCAGTCCCGACAGGGGGCTTGGCTACACCTTC. Its protein is CASSPDRGLGYTF.